This T cell receptor beta chain was captured by sequencing in a study of T cells expressing NK-cell markers (dated by TCRdb to about 2020). Background on the whole study: TCR beta-chain repertoires were profiled in sorted CD3+CD56+NKG2C+, CD3+CD56+NKG2C- and CD3+CD56-NKG2C+ T-cell subsets from several donors. Randomly selected healthy volunteers, three men and five women, were used as the eight sequenced donors. The libraries were sequenced on Illumina HiSeq 2000/2500, MiSeq or NextSeq, producing 2 x 150 bp reads. Among the eight sequenced donors, only one was HCMV-seronegative, while the other seven were HCMV-seropositive.

The paper's findings and limits, for the study overall: In over 5 donors, the dominant CD3+CD56+NKG2C+ clonotypes were among the top 10 CD8+ clonotypes and accounted for roughly 1.0-8% of CD8+ T cells. Those dominant clonotypes were again the most abundant among CD3+CD56-NKG2C+ cells in several donors, at about 25-60.1%. It remained unclear whether the expanded NKG2C-expressing T cell clones were specific for HCMV antigens.

This sample was sequenced with an Illumina HiSeq 2000. The TCR beta cDNA libraries were made using 5'RACE template switching, a step that added both a universal primer site and unique molecular identifiers. Priming for cDNA synthesis came from the TCR beta constant segment, and two successive PCR amplification steps followed. The authors' pipeline ran thus. MIGEC was used to demultiplex reads and group reads by UMI, and MiTCR was used to assemble and quantify clonotypes. Only TCR cDNA sequences supported by at least two reads were kept to exclude erroneous sequences. The tcR package was used for downstream repertoire analysis, with clonotypes matched between fractions based on CDR3 nucleotide sequence plus V segment. VDJmatch was used to annotate antigen specificity against VDJdb, with one amino acid substitution allowed in CDR3. Reads reprocessed by TCRdb are summarized as one entry per CDR3 protein sequence, and DNA is absent. TCRdb's processing, not the authors' own work, is the source of the V and J calls. The table for this sample shows around 280,000 distinct CDR3 sequences. In total, the top ten clones hold about 0.4% of the sample.

HCMV-specific IgG was detected in serum with a commercial ELISA kit to determine HCMV serostatus. Ficoll density gradient centrifugation was used to isolate peripheral blood mononuclear cells from blood. To note about this clonotype: The antigen it binds to is not known.

The CDR3 runs 14 amino acids, cysteine and phenylalanine included. DNA was not recorded. The chain links TRBV12-3 or TRBV12-4 with TRBJ1-2; TCRdb designates TRBD1, a call that cannot be tested without DNA. Sample: blood T cells: a sorted CD56 or NKG2C T cell subset, CD4+ or CD8+ T cells, or bulk PBMC T cells (not recorded which). This receptor was taken from a man aged 18 to 29 in good health. Donor details come from another sample of the same person, matched by shared clones. The CDR3 here reads CASSLSAGIYGYTF.